This T cell receptor beta chain was documented in a study of CD8 T cells in ankylosing spondylitis. Study conclusions and caveats: Characteristic, it appeared, of ankylosing spondylitis blood was a TCR beta motif of about eight highly homologous variants.

This clonotype was seen at least ten times. Its antigen is currently unknown. TCRdb re-derived calls from the 5' RACE reads in MiXCR, one entry per CDR3 protein. Found here are more than 250,000 distinct CDR3 sequences, around 8% of them singletons; the top ten hold 14% to 15%. Trimming took 0 bases from V and 2 from J, leaving 11 bases between them. CDR3 length: 16 amino acids. Germline CDR1 and CDR2: MNHEY and SVGAGI. Sample: blood, either unsorted or a sorted T cell fraction (not recorded which). The rearrangement links TRBV6-5 to TRBJ1-5, with D perhaps TRBD1 (6 bases). This TCR came from a male donor with ankylosing spondylitis. The CDR3 sequence: CASSYSKGHGNQPQHF. The CDR3 coding sequence is TGTGCCAGCAGTTACTCGAAGGGACACGGCAATCAGCCCCAGCATTTT.